What follows describes a single TCR beta chain. Its antigen is undetermined. After autologous stem cell transplantation all patients relapsed, and prior brentuximab vedotin exposure differed between cohorts. Best responses fell into complete response, partial response or progressive disease. Assay: immunoSEQ multiplex PCR; the TCRdb copy retains only in-frame clones and omits some. The sample yields tens of thousands of clones, 76% seen once. This entry comes from a study of PD-1 blockade in classical Hodgkin lymphoma. Points from the study as a whole: The diversity seen at baseline in complete responders resembled that of newly diagnosed patients.

The material was peripheral blood mononuclear cells (PBMCs), obtained at baseline. The source of this sequence is a human donor with classical Hodgkin lymphoma.

For the CDR3, the DNA is TGTGCCAGCACTACGGTTAGCCCCCCTGAAGCTTTCTTT. It yields the protein CASTTVSPPEAFF. The V call is TRBV6-1, the J call TRBJ1-1, with no clear D. The CDR3 has 13 residues. The germline V gene has CDR1 MNHNS and CDR2 SASEGT. V shed 7 bases and J shed 6 bases, with 15 bases lying between them.